The entry below gives a single T cell receptor (beta chain) sequence along with its context. Its target antigen remains unknown. Within one base of it there is no much larger clone, and no base qualities were kept. The sample comes from a study of T-cell reconstitution after alpha-beta-depleted transplantation in children (dated by TCRdb to 2016 to 2018). For the study in its entirety: Using TCR repertoire profiling, the study quantitatively followed how T-cell immune reconstitution unfolded in children after TCRalphabeta/CD19-depleted allogeneic hematopoietic cell transplantation.

What the authors observed across the whole study: Apparently early alphabetaT-cell count recovery about two months after transplant reportedly relied on only several hundred rapidly expanded clones derived from non-depleted graft cells. The high TCRbeta diversity at day 60 in some patients was ascribed to recipient T cells and intrathymic progenitors that had survived conditioning. The frequencies of hyperexpanded clones fell over the following months, and after one year, T-cell counts and TCRbeta diversity were mostly attributed to newly produced T cells.

The V end loses 6 bases and the J end loses 7 bases, and a stretch of 19 bases separates them. According to the germline V gene, CDR1 reads MNHNS and CDR2 reads SASEGT. The cysteine opens and the valine closes a CDR3 of 14 amino acids. Just CDR3 DNA is preserved here, 42 bases in frame from base 1. Library generation was performed with PCR. The listed sequencing device is Illumina HiSeq 2500. Molecular barcoding was employed in the preparation of TCR libraries, with unique molecular identifiers being used to normalize TCRbeta repertoire quantification. TCRdb ran its own pipeline on the public reads, namely fastp trimming at Q25 and MiXCR clone calling, and kept in-frame beta chains. For every CDR3 protein sequence, its rows merge into one entry that carries the most common genes and DNA. In this sample the table shows 550,000 to 600,000 distinct CDR3 sequences, more than 20% of which occur a single time. The ten largest account for over 12% of the sample.

Explained via the paper, the treatment or condition label denotes: allogeneic hematopoietic cell transplantation with graft depleted of TCRalphabeta T cells and CD19 B cells. TCRalphabeta/CD19-depleted allogeneic hematopoietic cell grafts were given to the transplant recipients, all of whom were children. This TCR was sampled from a boy less than two years old who had a stem cell transplant for acute myeloid leukemia, so the T cells may come from the graft donor. The material was PBMCs, mostly from graft donor cells, obtained 360 days after TCRalphabeta/CD19-depleted stem cell transplant. The V gene is TRBV6-1 and the J gene is TRBJ2-7, with TRBD2 tentatively as D gene (5 bases match). The DNA reads TGTGCCAGCAGACCAGGACTGGCCCCGGGGGAGCAGTACGTC. Translated, it reads CASRPGLAPGEQYV.